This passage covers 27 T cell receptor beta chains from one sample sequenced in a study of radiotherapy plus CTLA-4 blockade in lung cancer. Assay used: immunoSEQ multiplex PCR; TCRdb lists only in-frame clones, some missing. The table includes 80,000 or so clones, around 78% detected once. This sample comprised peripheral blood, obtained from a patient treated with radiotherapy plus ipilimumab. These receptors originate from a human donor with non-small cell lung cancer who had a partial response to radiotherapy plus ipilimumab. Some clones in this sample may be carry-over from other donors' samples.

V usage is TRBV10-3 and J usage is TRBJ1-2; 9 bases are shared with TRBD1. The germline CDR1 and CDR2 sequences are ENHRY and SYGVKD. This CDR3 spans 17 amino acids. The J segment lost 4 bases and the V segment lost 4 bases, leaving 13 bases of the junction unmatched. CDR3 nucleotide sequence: TGTGCCATCAGTGGCACGGTCTGGACAGGGGATTCCTATGGCTACACCTTC. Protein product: CAISGTVWTGDSYGYTF.

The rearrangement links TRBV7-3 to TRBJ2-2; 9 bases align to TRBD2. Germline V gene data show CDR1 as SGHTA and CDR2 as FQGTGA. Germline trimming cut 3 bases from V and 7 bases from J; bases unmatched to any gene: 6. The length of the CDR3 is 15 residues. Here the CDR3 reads CASSFSSGGNGELFF. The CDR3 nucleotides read TGTGCCAGCAGCTTTTCCAGCGGGGGGAACGGGGAGCTGTTTTTT.

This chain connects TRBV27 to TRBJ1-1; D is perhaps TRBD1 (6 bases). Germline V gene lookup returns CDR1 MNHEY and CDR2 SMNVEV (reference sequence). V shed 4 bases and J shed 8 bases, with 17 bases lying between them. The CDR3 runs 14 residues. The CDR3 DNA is TGTGCCAGCAGTTCCGACCCCGAGAGGGGGGAAGCTTTCTTT. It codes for CASSSDPERGEAFF.

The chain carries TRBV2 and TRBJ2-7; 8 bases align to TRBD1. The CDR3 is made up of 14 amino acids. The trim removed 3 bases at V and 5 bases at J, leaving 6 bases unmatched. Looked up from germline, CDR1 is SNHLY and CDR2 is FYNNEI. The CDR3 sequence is CASSEGQVSNEQYF. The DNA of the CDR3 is TGTGCCAGCAGTGAGGGACAGGTGTCTAACGAGCAGTACTTC.

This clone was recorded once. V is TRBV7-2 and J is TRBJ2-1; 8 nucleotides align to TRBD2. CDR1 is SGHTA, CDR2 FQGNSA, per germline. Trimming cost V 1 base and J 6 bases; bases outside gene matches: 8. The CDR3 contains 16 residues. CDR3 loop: CASSLEGLAGSNEQFF. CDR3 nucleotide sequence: TGTGCCAGCAGCTTAGAGGGGTTAGCGGGGAGCAATGAGCAGTTCTTC.

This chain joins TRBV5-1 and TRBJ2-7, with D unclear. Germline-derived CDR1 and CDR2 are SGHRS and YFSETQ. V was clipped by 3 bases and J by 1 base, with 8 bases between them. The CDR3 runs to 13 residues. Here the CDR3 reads CASSWRSSYEQYF. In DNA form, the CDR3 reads TGCGCCAGCAGCTGGCGGTCATCCTACGAGCAGTACTTC.

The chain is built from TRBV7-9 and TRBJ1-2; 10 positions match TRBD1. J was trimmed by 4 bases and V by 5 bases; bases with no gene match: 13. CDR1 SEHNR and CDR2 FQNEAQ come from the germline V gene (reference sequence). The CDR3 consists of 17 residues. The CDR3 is CASSLDGGTGVTYGYTF. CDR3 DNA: TGTGCCAGCAGCCTCGATGGAGGGACAGGGGTTACCTATGGCTACACCTTC. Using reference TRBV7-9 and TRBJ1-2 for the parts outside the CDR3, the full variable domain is DTGVSQNPRHKITKRGQNVTFRCDPISEHNRLYWYRQTLGQGPEFLTYFQNEAQLEKSRLLSDRFSAERPKGSFSTLEIQRTEQGDSAMYLCASSLDGGTGVTYGYTFGSGTRLTVV.

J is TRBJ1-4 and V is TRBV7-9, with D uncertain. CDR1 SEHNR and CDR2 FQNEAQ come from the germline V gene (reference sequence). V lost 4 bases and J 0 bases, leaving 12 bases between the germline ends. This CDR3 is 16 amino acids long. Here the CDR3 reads CASSWSPGSTNEKLFF. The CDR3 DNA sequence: TGTGCCAGCAGCTGGAGCCCGGGTTCAACTAATGAAAAACTGTTTTTT.

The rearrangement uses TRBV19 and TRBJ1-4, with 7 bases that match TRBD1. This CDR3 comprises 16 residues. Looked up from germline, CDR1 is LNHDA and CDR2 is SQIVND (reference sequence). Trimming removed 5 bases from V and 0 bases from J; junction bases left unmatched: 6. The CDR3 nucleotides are TGTGCCAGTAGTGGAGGGGGCCAAGCAACTAATGAAAAACTGTTTTTT. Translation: CASSGGGQATNEKLFF. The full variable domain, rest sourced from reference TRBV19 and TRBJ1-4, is DGGITQSPKYLFRKEGQNVTLSCEQNLNHDAMYWYRQDPGQGLRLIYYSQIVNDFQKGDIAEGYSVSREKKESFPLTVTSAQKNPTAFYLCASSGGGQATNEKLFFGSGTQLSVL.

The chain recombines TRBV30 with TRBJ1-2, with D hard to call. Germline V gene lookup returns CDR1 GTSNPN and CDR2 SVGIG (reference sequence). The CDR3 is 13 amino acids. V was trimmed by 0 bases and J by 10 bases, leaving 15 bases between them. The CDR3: CAWSVQREVPYTF. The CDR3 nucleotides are TGTGCCTGGAGTGTCCAGAGGGAGGTACCCTACACCTTC.

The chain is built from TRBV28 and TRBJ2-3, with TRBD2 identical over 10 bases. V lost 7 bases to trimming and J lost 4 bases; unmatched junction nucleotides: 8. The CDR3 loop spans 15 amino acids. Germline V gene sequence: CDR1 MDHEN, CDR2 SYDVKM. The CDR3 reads CASTFSGGLPDTQYF. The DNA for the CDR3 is TGTGCCAGCACATTTAGCGGGGGGCTGCCAGATACGCAGTATTTT.

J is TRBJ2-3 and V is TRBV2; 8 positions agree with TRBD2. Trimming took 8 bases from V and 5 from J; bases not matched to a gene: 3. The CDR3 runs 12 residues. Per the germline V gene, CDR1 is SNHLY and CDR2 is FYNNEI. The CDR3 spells CASRGGLDTQYF. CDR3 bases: TGTGCCAGCCGGGGGGGTCTAGATACGCAGTATTTT.

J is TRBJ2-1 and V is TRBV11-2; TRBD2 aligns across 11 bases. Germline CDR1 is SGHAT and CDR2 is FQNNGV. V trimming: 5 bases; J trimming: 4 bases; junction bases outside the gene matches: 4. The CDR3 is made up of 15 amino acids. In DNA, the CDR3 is TGTGCCAGCAGCATAGCGGGAGGGAAATACAATGAGCAGTTCTTC. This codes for CASSIAGGKYNEQFF.

The CDR3 loop reads CASSKDSPNQPQHF. In DNA form, the CDR3 reads TGTGCCAGTAGTAAAGACAGTCCCAATCAGCCCCAGCATTTT. V gene TRBV19 combines with J gene TRBJ1-5; a weak D match, TRBD1 (5 bases). Trimming took 4 bases from V and 3 from J, leaving 10 bases between them. Germline V gene lookup returns CDR1 LNHDA and CDR2 SQIVND (reference sequence). The length of the CDR3 is 14 residues.

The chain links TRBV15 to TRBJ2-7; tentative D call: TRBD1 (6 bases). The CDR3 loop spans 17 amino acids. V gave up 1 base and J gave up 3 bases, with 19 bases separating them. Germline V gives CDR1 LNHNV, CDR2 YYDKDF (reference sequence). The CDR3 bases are TGTGCCACCAGCAGAGGAGCACAGGGTCGACAATTCTACGAGCAGTACTTC. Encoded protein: CATSRGAQGRQFYEQYF.

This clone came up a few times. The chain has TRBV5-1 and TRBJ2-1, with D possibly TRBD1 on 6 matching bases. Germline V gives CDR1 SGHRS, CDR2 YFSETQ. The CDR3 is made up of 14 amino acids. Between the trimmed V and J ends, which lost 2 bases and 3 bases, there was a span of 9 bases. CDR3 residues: CASSFRDNYNEQFF. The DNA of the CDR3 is TGCGCCAGCAGCTTTCGGGACAACTACAATGAGCAGTTCTTC. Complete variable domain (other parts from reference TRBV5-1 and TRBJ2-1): KAGVTQTPRYLIKTRGQQVTLSCSPISGHRSVSWYQQTPGQGLQFLFEYFSETQRNKGNFPGRFSGRQFSNSRSEMNVSTLELGDSALYLCASSFRDNYNEQFFGPGTRLTVL.

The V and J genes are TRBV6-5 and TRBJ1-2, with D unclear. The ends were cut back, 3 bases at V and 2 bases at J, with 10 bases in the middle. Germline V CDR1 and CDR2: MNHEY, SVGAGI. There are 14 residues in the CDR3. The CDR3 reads CASSYGRLNYGYTF. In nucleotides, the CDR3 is TGTGCCAGCAGTTATGGCAGGCTCAACTATGGCTACACCTTC.

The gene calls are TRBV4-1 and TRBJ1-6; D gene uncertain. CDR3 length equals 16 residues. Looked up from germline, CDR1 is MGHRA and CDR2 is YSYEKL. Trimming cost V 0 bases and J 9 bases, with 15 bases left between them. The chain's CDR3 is CASSQDQAGPRSPLHF. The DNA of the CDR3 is TGCGCCAGCAGCCAAGATCAAGCCGGTCCCCGTTCACCCCTCCACTTT.

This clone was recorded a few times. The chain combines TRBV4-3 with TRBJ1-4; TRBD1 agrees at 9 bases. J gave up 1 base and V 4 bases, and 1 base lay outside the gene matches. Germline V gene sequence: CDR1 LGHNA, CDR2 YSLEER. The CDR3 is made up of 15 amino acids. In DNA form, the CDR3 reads TGCGCCAGCAGCCCGACAGGGGGAACTAATGAAAAACTGTTTTTT. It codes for CASSPTGGTNEKLFF.

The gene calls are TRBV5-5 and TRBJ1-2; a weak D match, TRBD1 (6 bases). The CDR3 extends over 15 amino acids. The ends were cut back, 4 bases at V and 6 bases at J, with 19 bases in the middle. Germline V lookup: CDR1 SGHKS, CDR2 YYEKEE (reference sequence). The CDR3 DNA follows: TGTGCCAGCAGCAGGACAGCTCGCCCGACCGATGGCTACACCTTC. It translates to CASSRTARPTDGYTF.

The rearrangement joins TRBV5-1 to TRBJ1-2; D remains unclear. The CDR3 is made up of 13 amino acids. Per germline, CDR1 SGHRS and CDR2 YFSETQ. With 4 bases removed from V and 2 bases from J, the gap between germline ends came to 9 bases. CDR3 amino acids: CASSPGFNYGYTF. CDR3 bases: TGCGCCAGCAGCCCGGGATTCAACTATGGCTACACCTTC.

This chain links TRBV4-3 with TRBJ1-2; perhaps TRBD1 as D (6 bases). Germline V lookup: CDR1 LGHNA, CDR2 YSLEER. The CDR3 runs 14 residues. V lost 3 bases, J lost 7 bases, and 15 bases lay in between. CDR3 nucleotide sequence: TGCGCCAGCAGCCAGTCACAGGGTAGGGGTGGCTACACCTTC. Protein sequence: CASSQSQGRGGYTF.

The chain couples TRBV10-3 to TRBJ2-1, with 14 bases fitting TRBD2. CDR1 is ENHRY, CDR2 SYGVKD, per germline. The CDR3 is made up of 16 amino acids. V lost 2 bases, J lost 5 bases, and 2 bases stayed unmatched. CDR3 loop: CAISEGLAGGDNEQFF. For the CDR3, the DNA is TGTGCCATCAGTGAGGGACTAGCGGGGGGAGACAATGAGCAGTTCTTC.

This chain's CDR3 is CASSYGAGASREQYF. The CDR3 nucleotides read TGTGCCAGCAGTTACGGGGCGGGAGCCTCTAGGGAGCAGTACTTC. The chain combines TRBV6-5 with TRBJ2-7; 7 bases map to TRBD2. The germline V gene encodes CDR1 MNHEY and CDR2 SVGAGI. This CDR3 is 15 amino acids long. V lost 2 bases and J lost 7; bases outside the gene matches: 11.

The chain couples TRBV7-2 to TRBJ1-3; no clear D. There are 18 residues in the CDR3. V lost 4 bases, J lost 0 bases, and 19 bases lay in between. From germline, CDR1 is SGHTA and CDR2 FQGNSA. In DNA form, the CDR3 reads TGTGCCAGCAGCTCCCGGCCCAGCGGTATCAACTCTGGAAACACCATATATTTT. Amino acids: CASSSRPSGINSGNTIYF.

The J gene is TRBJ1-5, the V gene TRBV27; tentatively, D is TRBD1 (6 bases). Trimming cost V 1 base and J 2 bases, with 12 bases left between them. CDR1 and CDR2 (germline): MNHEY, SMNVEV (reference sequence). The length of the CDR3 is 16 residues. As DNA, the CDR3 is TGTGCCAGCAGTTTATTGGGGGCGCGGGGCAATCAGCCCCAGCATTTT. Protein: CASSLLGARGNQPQHF.

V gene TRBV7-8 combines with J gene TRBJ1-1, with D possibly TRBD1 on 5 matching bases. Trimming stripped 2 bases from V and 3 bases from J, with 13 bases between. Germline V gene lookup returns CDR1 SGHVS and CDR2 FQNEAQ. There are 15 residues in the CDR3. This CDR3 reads CASSLTGTKYTEAFF. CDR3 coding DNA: TGTGCCAGCAGCTTAACCGGGACTAAGTACACTGAAGCTTTCTTT.